A selection of T cell receptor beta chains follows, all from one sample in a study of shared clonotypes between healthy human individuals. The table came from immunoSEQ multiplex PCR; TCRdb's copy has only in-frame clones and leaves some out. This table has roughly 500,000 clones, 70% to 80% appearing once. The sequenced material came from PBMCs. These receptors all stem from a woman aged 40-49 years in good health. Some clones in this sample may be carry-over from other donors' samples. CDR3s include the opening cysteine and the closing phenylalanine or tryptophan. A D gene is named only where the DNA matches it firmly. Clone size appears in some rows only: once, few, many, or a class for an expanded clone.

>TRBJ2-2|TRBV2|NA|NA
TGTGCCAGCAGTGTCGCGCCAACGAACACCGGGGAGCTGTTTTTT
CASSVAPTNTGELFF
>TRBJ1-5|TRBV30|NA|few
TGTGCCTGGAGTGCCCAGCTTGACAAAAGCAATCAGCCCCAGCATTTT
CAWSAQLDKSNQPQHF
>TRBJ2-5|TRBV27|TRBD2|NA
TGTGCCAGCAGTTTATATCCTAGCGGGAGGGCCAGGCAAGAGACCCAGTACTTC
CASSLYPSGRARQETQYF
>TRBJ1-2|TRBV28|NA|NA
TGTGCCAGCAGCCTGACAGGCGCCTTCTATGGCTACACCTTC
CASSLTGAFYGYTF
>TRBJ2-7|TRBV15|TRBD1|NA
TGTGCCACCAGCAGCGACCGGGACAGGGTATTCGCGGCCGCCCACGAGCAGTACTTC
CATSSDRDRVFAAAHEQYF
>TRBJ1-2|TRBV28|NA|NA
TGTGCCAGCTATCCCCTACTGGGGTCTAACTATGGCTACACCTTC
CASYPLLGSNYGYTF
>TRBJ2-1|TRBV19|TRBD2|NA
TGTGCCAGTAGTCCTAGGACTAGCGGTTCCTACAATGAGCAGTTCTTC
CASSPRTSGSYNEQFF
>TRBJ2-5|TRBV7-7|TRBD1|many
TGTGCTAGCAGCTCAATGCAGGGGGCTGAGACCCAGTACTTC
CASSSMQGAETQYF
>TRBJ2-5|TRBV25-1|NA|NA
TGTGCCAGCCGTTCTCCGTGGGAGACCCAGTACTTC
CASRSPWETQYF
>TRBJ2-7|TRBV11-2|NA|NA
TGTGCCAGCGGGCTGGGGTTGGGAGAGCCTCCATACGAGCAGTACTTC
CASGLGLGEPPYEQYF
>TRBJ2-2|TRBV19|TRBD1|many
TGTGCCAGTAGTTCCGGGGACAGGGACACCGGGGAGCTGTTTTTT
CASSSGDRDTGELFF
>TRBJ2-3|TRBV19|NA|NA
TGTGCCAGTACGCCTGGGCCCGCTAGCACAGATACGCAGTATTTT
CASTPGPASTDTQYF
>TRBJ2-1|TRBV5-1|TRBD2|NA
TGCGCCAGCAGCCCGTCCGGACTAGAGGTAAATGAGCAGTTCTTC
CASSPSGLEVNEQFF
>TRBJ2-7|TRBV6-1|TRBD2|NA
TGTGCCAGCAACCTACTAGCGGGGGGGTACGAGCAGTACTTC
CASNLLAGGYEQYF
>TRBJ2-3|TRBV7-9|NA|NA
TGTGCCAGCAGCCCCGGACTAACAGACGCAGATACGCAGTATTTT
CASSPGLTDADTQYF
>TRBJ2-1|TRBV28|NA|NA
TGTGCCAGCAGTTTAGATGCTGATGAGCAGTTCTTC
CASSLDADEQFF
>TRBJ1-2|TRBV30|TRBD1|many
TGTGCCTGGAGTTCGACAGGGGCTGACTACTATGGCTACACCTTC
CAWSSTGADYYGYTF
>TRBJ1-2|TRBV7-2|NA|NA
TGTGCCAGCAGCTTAGATGCCAGGGTAAAGAGTGGCTACACCTTC
CASSLDARVKSGYTF
>TRBJ1-1|TRBV10-1|NA|few
TGCGCCAGCAGGAAAGCTGTAGACACTGAAGCTTTCTTT
CASRKAVDTEAFF
>TRBJ1-1|TRBV6-6|NA|NA
TGTGCCAGCAGCCCAGACAGGACGAACACTGAAGCTTTCTTT
CASSPDRTNTEAFF
>TRBJ1-5|TRBV28|NA|NA
TGTGCCAGCATGGTCTCCACAGGGCGCAGGGGGCCCCAGCATTTT
CASMVSTGRRGPQHF
>TRBJ2-1|TRBV25-1|NA|NA
TGTGCCAGCACCGAGGTCCGAGGAGGGGCGGATGAGCAGTTCTTC
CASTEVRGGADEQFF
>TRBJ1-3|TRBV2|NA|NA
TGTGCCAGCAGTGAAGAGACAGGCAACTCTGGAAACACCATATATTTT
CASSEETGNSGNTIYF
>TRBJ2-3|TRBV19|NA|NA
TGTGCCAGTAGTACTAGCGTAGATACGCAGTATTTT
CASSTSVDTQYF
>TRBJ1-4|TRBV11-2|NA|NA
TGTGCCAGCAGCCCCGCGCCAAGGGGGGAAAAACTGTTTTTT
CASSPAPRGEKLFF
>TRBJ2-5|TRBV7-2|NA|NA
TGTGCCAGCAGCCCGAGGAGCGGTGGGACCCAGTACTTC
CASSPRSGGTQYF
>TRBJ2-3|TRBV15|NA|NA
TGTGCCACCAGCAGGAGCGGTGGGGATACGCAGTATTTT
CATSRSGGDTQYF
>TRBJ1-4|TRBV10-3|TRBD1|once
TGTGCCACCCGGACGTCCATGGGGACAGGGGCTGAAAAACTGTTTTTT
CATRTSMGTGAEKLFF
>TRBJ2-7|TRBV9|TRBD2|NA
TGTGCCAGCAGCGTAGGCGTGGGGGGACTAGCTAACTACGAGCAGTACTTC
CASSVGVGGLANYEQYF
>TRBJ1-1|TRBV7-9|NA|NA
TGTGCCAGCAGCCCACGGGAAAGACCGAGCCGGGGTGCTTTCTTT
CASSPRERPSRGAFF
>TRBJ2-2|TRBV28|NA|NA
TGTGCCTTGGGGGGGCAGACGAACACCGGGGAGCTGTTTTTT
CALGGQTNTGELFF
>TRBJ2-3|TRBV5-1|TRBD2|NA
TGCGCCAGCAGCTTGGGTGGACTAGCGGGAGGTACAGATACGCAGTATTTT
CASSLGGLAGGTDTQYF
>TRBJ2-3|TRBV7-2|TRBD2|NA
TGTGCCAGCAGCTTAGCACTAGCGGGCGGCACAGATACGCAGTATTTT
CASSLALAGGTDTQYF
>TRBJ2-2|TRBV7-2|NA|NA
TGTGCCAGCAGCTTTCAGGCCGGGGAGCTGTTTTTT
CASSFQAGELFF
>TRBJ1-1|TRBV6-5|NA|NA
TGTGCCAGCAGTTTACTCGACGGGCGGCCGAACACTGAAGCTTTCTTT
CASSLLDGRPNTEAFF
>TRBJ2-3|TRBV10-3|TRBD2|NA
TGTGCCATCAGCTCTCTGGGCGGGAGGGTCGCAGATACGCAGTATTTT
CAISSLGGRVADTQYF
>TRBJ2-7|TRBV18|NA|once
TGTGCCAGCTCACCTCGGACAGAAAGCTCCTACGAGCAGTACTTC
CASSPRTESSYEQYF